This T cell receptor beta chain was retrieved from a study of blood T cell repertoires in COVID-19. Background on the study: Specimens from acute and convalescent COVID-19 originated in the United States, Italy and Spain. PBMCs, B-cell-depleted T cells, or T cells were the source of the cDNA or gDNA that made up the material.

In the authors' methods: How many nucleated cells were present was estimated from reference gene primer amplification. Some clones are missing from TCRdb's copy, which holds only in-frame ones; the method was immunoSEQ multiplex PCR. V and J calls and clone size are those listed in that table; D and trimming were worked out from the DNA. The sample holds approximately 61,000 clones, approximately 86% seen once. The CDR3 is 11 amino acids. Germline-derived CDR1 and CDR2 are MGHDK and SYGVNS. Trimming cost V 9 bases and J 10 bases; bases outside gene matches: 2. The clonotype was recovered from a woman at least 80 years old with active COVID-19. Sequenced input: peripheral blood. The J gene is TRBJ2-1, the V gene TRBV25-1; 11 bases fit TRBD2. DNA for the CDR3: TGTGCCAGTAGCGGGGGGGTCGAGCAGTTCTTC. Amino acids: CASSGGVEQFF. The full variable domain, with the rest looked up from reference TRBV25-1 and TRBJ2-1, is EADIYQTPRYLVIGTGKKITLECSQTMGHDKMYWYQQDPGMELHLIHYSYGVNSTEKGDLSSESTVSRIRTEHFPLTLESARPSHTSQYLCASSGGVEQFFGPGTRLTVL.